This TCR beta chain came from a study of human thymus T cells. The CDR3 length is 15 residues. With 4 bases clipped from V and 2 bases from J, the junction kept 5 bases outside the gene matches. CDR1 is SGHNT and CDR2 is YYREEE in the germline V gene (reference sequence). Resections from corrective heart surgery provided thymus tissue. Data came from immunoSEQ multiplex PCR; TCRdb stores just in-frame clones and leaves some out. This sample has some 120,000 clones, with around 96% found just once. Sequencing was done on a sample of thymus tissue. This sequence originates from a boy in the first two years of life with a congenital heart defect but otherwise immunologically healthy. This sequence joins TRBV5-4 and TRBJ1-4, with 7 bases matching TRBD1. In DNA form, the CDR3 reads TGTGCCAGCAGCCGACAGGGACCCACTAATGAAAAACTGTTTTTT. It yields the protein CASSRQGPTNEKLFF.